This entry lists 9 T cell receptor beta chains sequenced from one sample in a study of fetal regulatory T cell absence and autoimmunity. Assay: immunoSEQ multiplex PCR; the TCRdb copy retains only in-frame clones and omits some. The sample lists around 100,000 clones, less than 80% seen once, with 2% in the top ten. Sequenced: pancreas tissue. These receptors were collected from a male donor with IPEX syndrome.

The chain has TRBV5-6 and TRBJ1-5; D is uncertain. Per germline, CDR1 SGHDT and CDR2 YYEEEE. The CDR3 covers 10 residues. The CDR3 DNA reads TGTGGGGCGCGGGGTCAGCCCCAGCATTTT. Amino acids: CGARGQPQHF.

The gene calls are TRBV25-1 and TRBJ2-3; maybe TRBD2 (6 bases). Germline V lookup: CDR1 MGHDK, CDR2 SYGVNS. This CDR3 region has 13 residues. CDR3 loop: CADGGGRTDTQYF. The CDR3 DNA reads TGTGCAGACGGGGGAGGCCGCACAGATACGCAGTATTTT.

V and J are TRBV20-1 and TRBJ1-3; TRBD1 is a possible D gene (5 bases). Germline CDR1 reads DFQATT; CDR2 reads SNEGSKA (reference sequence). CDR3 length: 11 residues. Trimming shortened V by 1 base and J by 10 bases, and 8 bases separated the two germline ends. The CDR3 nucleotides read TGCAGTGCTAGAGTCGGGGGTACCATATATTTT. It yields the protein CSARVGGTIYF.

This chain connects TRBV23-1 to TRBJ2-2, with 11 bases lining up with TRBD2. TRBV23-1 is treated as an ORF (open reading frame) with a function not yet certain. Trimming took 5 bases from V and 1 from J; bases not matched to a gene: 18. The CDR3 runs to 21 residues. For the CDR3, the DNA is TGCGCCAGCAGTGGAATAACAGGGGACCCGACTAGCGGGGTGAACACCGGGGAGCTGTTTTTT. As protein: CASSGITGDPTSGVNTGELFF.

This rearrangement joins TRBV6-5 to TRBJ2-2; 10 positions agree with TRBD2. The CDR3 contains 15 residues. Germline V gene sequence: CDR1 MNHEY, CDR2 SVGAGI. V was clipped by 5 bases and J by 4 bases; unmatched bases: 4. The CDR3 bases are TGTGCCAGCAGTGCCGGACTAGCGGTCACCGGGGAGCTGTTTTTT. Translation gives CASSAGLAVTGELFF.

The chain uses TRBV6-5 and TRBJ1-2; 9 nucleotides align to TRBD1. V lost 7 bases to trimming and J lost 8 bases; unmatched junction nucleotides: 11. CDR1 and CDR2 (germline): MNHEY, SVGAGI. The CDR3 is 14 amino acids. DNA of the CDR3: TGTGCCAGCACCTCGGCCGGACAGGGGAAGGGCTACACCTTC. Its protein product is CASTSAGQGKGYTF.

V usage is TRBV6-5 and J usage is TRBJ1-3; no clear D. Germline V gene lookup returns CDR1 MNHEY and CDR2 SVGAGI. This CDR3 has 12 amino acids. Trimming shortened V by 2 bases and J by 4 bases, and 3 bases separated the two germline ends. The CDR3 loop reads CASSYRGNTIYF. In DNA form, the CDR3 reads TGTGCCAGCAGTTACAGGGGAAACACCATATATTTT.

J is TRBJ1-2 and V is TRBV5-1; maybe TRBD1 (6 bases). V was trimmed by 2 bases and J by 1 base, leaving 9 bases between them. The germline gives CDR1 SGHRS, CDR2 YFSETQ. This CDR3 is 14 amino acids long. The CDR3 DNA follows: TGCGCCAGCAGCTTACAGGGTTTTAACTATGGCTACACCTTC. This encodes CASSLQGFNYGYTF. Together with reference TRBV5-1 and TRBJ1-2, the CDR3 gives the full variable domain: KAGVTQTPRYLIKTRGQQVTLSCSPISGHRSVSWYQQTPGQGLQFLFEYFSETQRNKGNFPGRFSGRQFSNSRSEMNVSTLELGDSALYLCASSLQGFNYGYTFGSGTRLTVV.

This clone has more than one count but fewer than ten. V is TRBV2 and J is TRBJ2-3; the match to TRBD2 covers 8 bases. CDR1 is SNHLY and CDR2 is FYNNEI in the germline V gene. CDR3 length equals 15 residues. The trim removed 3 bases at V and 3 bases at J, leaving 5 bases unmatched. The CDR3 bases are TGTGCCAGCAGTGACAACGGGGGGGAAACAGATACGCAGTATTTT. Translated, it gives CASSDNGGETDTQYF.